The rows below give T cell receptor beta chains drawn from one sample of a study of PD-L1 blockade in urothelial cancer. Assay used: immunoSEQ multiplex PCR; TCRdb lists only in-frame clones, some missing. The sample has some 90,000 clones; more than 70% are singletons. Sequenced here: PBMCs, sampled around atezolizumab (anti-PD-L1) treatment. These receptors all stem from a woman of 80 years or more with urothelial cancer. CDR3s include the opening cysteine and the closing phenylalanine or tryptophan. Each record gives: D gene, J gene, clone size, V gene, CDR3 DNA, CDR3 protein. The D gene is left open where the match is weak. Only some rows state a clone size, as once, few, many or a class for expanded clones.

>TRBD1|TRBJ1-1|.|TRBV10-1
TGCGCCAGCAGTGACTACCTCGGGACAGATAAGAACACTGAAGCTTTCTTT
CASSDYLGTDKNTEAFF
>.|TRBJ2-7|.|TRBV4-1
TGCGCCAGCAGCCAAGATGGGCAGGGGAGGGGAAGGCAGTACTTC
CASSQDGQGRGRQYF
>TRBD2|TRBJ2-1|few|TRBV7-3
TGTGCCAGCAGCTTACCTAGCGGGAGCCATGAGCAGTTCTTC
CASSLPSGSHEQFF
>TRBD2|TRBJ2-3|.|TRBV19
TGTGCCAGTAGTATTTACGCTAGCGGGAGGGCCTTAGATACGCAGTATTTT
CASSIYASGRALDTQYF
>.|TRBJ1-2|once|TRBV4-2
TGTGCCAGCAGCCCATCCGAGCCAATCGCCTATGGCTACACCTTC
CASSPSEPIAYGYTF
>TRBD2|TRBJ2-1|once|TRBV7-3
TGTGCCAGCAGCCCTGTAGCGGGGCGGGCGGGCTCAGAGCAGTTCTTC
CASSPVAGRAGSEQFF
>TRBD2|TRBJ2-1|.|TRBV6-1
TGTGCCAGCAGTCCTAGCGGGAGGGCCTACAATGAGCAGTTCTTC
CASSPSGRAYNEQFF
>.|TRBJ2-7|.|TRBV6-1
TGTGCCAGCAGAAGCCCTAGGACAGAAGGAAATCGCTTC
CASRSPRTEGNRF
>TRBD2|TRBJ2-1|.|TRBV9
TGTGCCAGCAGCGCGGAAGCGGGAGGGCCTGACAATGAGCAGTTCTTC
CASSAEAGGPDNEQFF
>.|TRBJ2-7|few|TRBV19
TGTGCCAGTAGTATAGCCGGGTTTAGATCCGAGCAGTACTTC
CASSIAGFRSEQYF
>TRBD1|TRBJ1-2|.|TRBV19
TGTGCCAGTAGTATAGATCCGCAGTACAGGGGACCCCGGGATGGCTACACCTTC
CASSIDPQYRGPRDGYTF
>TRBD2|TRBJ2-1|.|TRBV5-4
TGTGCCAGCAGCCCCGGGACTAGCGGGAGCTATGAGCAGTTCTTC
CASSPGTSGSYEQFF
>.|TRBJ1-1|.|TRBV6-5
TGTGCCAGCAACCCCGACTTAGGGGACACTGAAGCTTTCTTT
CASNPDLGDTEAFF
>TRBD1|TRBJ1-5|.|TRBV28
TGTGCCAGCAGTTTGCGACAGGGGTCAGGCAATCAGCCCCAGCATTTT
CASSLRQGSGNQPQHF
>.|TRBJ2-3|.|TRBV18
TGTGCCAGCTCACCACTCCCTAGCACAGATACGCAGTATTTT
CASSPLPSTDTQYF
>.|TRBJ1-2|once|TRBV18
TGTGCCAGCTCACCACCCTTGCGGGAAGGCTACACCTTC
CASSPPLREGYTF
>TRBD2|TRBJ2-5|.|TRBV27
TGTGCCAGCAGTTTATCAGGTCTCGGGGGGGGCGGGTATCAAGAGACCCAGTACTTC
CASSLSGLGGGGYQETQYF
>TRBD2|TRBJ2-6|.|TRBV4-1
TGCGCCAGCAGCCCCCCTGGGGGAGGGTATGGGGCCAACGTCCTGACTTTC
CASSPPGGGYGANVLTF
>.|TRBJ2-4|.|TRBV5-4
TGTGCCAGCAGCTTGGGCTCTACTGAAAACATTCAGTACTTC
CASSLGSTENIQYF
>TRBD1|TRBJ1-1|.|TRBV5-1
TGCGCCAGCAGCTTGCCACCGGGACAGAGGACGAACACTGAAGCTTTCTTT
CASSLPPGQRTNTEAFF
>TRBD1|TRBJ1-5|.|TRBV18
TGTGCCAGCTCACCACTCCCAGTGGGACAGCAGCATAGCAATCAGCCCCAGCATTTT
CASSPLPVGQQHSNQPQHF
>.|TRBJ2-7|.|TRBV28
TGTGCCAGCAGTTTATTCGCAGGAAACTACGAGCAGTACTTC
CASSLFAGNYEQYF
>.|TRBJ2-2|.|TRBV9
TGTGCCAGCAGCGCCCCCCGCGGGGAGCTGTTTTTT
CASSAPRGELFF
>TRBD2|TRBJ2-5|.|TRBV18
TGTGCCAGCTCACCAGGGGCTAGCGGGCGCCAAGAGACCCAGTACTTC
CASSPGASGRQETQYF
>TRBD1|TRBJ2-7|once|TRBV5-1
TGCGCCAGCAGCGCCCAAGTAGGGGGCCCGTACGAGCAGTACTTC
CASSAQVGGPYEQYF
>TRBD1|TRBJ1-2|few|TRBV5-8
TGTGCCAGCAGCTTGGGGACAGGGAAGGCGTATGGCTACACCTTC
CASSLGTGKAYGYTF
>TRBD1|TRBJ1-1|.|TRBV6-1
TGTGCCAGCAGCCGGGACAGACGGAACACTGAAGCTTTCTTT
CASSRDRRNTEAFF
>TRBD2|TRBJ2-7|.|TRBV5-6
TGTGCCAGCAGCTCGGGAAGCGGGATCCCTTCCTACGAGCAGTACTTC
CASSSGSGIPSYEQYF
>TRBD2|TRBJ2-3|.|TRBV6-6
TGTGCCAGCAGTACTGGACTAGCGGGAGTAAATACGCAGTATTTT
CASSTGLAGVNTQYF
>.|TRBJ1-3|.|TRBV19
TGTGCCAGTAGTATATCCTCGACTGTGGTCGGTGGAAACACCATATATTTT
CASSISSTVVGGNTIYF